This TCR beta chain was observed in a study of identical twins. TCRdb called the 5' RACE reads again in MiXCR, with one record for every CDR3 protein. The sample lists over 600,000 distinct CDR3 sequences; approximately 21% were seen once. These data also formed part of another study, on T cells expressing NK-cell markers.

The sequencing sample was made of PBMCs. The origin of this receptor is a woman aged 18-29 years in good health.

The DNA for the CDR3 is TGTGCCAGCAGTGACAAGGTAGCGGGCACAGATACGCAGTATTTT. Its protein product is CASSDKVAGTDTQYF. The chain has TRBV6-4 and TRBJ2-3, with D tentatively TRBD2 (6 bases). Germline lookup yields CDR1 MRHNA and CDR2 SNTAGT. V lost 2 bases and J lost 1, with 10 bases in between. This CDR3 has 15 amino acids.